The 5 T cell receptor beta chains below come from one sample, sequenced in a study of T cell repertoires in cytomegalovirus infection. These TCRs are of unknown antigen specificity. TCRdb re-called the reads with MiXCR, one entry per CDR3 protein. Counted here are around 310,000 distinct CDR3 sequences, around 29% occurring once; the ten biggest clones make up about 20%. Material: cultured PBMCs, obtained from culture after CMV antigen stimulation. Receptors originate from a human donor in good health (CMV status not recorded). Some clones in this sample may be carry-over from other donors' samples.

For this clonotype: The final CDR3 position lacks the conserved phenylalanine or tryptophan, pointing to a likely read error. The CDR3 loop is CASRGLAGGETQYL. The CDR3 nucleotides read TGTGCCAGCAGGGGACTAGCGGGAGGGGAGACCCAGTACCTC. The J gene is TRBJ2-5, the V gene TRBV6-5; 16 nucleotides match TRBD2. The germline V gene encodes CDR1 MNHEY and CDR2 SVGAGI. Unmatched junction bases numbered 0, after V lost 6 bases and J lost 5 bases. This CDR3 is built from 14 residues.

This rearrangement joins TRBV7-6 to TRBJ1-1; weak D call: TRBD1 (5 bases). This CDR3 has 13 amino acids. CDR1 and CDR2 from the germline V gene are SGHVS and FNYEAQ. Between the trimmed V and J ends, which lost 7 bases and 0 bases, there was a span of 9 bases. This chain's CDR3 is CASKRDLNTEAFF. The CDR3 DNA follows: TGTGCCAGCAAACGGGACCTGAACACTGAAGCTTTCTTT.

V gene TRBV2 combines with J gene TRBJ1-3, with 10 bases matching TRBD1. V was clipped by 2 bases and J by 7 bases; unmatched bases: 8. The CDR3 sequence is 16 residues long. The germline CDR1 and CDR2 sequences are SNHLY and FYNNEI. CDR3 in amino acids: CASSEFWLDRGNTIYF. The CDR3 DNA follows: TGTGCCAGCAGTGAATTTTGGTTGGACAGGGGGAACACCATATATTTT.

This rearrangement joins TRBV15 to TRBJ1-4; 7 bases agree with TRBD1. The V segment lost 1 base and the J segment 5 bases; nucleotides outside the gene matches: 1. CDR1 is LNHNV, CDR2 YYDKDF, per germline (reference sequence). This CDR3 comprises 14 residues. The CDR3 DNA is TGTGCCACCAGCAGAGGGGACAGCAATGAAAAACTGTTTTTT. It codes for CATSRGDSNEKLFF. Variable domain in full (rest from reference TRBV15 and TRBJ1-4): DAMVIQNPRYQVTQFGKPVTLSCSQTLNHNVMYWYQQKSSQAPKLLFHYYDKDFNNEADTPDNFQSRRPNTSFCFLDIRSPGLGDTAMYLCATSRGDSNEKLFFGSGTQLSVL.

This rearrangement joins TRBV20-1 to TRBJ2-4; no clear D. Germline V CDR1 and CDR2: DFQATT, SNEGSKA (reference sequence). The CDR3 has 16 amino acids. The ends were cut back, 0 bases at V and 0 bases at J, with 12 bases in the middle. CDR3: CSARDSERVAKNIQYF. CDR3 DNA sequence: TGCAGTGCTAGAGATTCAGAACGAGTAGCCAAAAACATTCAGTACTTC.